One sample yielded the 4 T cell receptor beta chains listed below, sequenced in a study of cytomegalovirus exposure and HLA in healthy donors. The PCR was carried out with 60 Vbeta primers and 13 Jbeta primers. This table comes from immunoSEQ multiplex PCR, and its TCRdb copy is limited to in-frame clones, with some not included. The repertoire holds about 100,000 clones, with approximately 76% as singletons. The specimen sequenced was PBMCs. The receptor set was obtained from a man in his forties or fifties in good health and CMV-seronegative.

The CDR3 DNA reads as TGTGCCAGCAGCCTTCGGGACAGGGGTGGAAACACCATATATTTT. Encoded protein: CASSLRDRGGNTIYF. V usage is TRBV12-1 and J usage is TRBJ1-3; the table's D gene call, TRBD1, was not cross checked with the DNA. TRBV12-1 is a known pseudogene. The CDR3 extends over 15 amino acids.

The rearrangement links TRBV29-1 to TRBJ2-1; 9 bases are a match to TRBD1. Per the germline V gene, CDR1 is SQVTM and CDR2 is ANQGSEA. V gave up 7 bases and J gave up 4 bases; unmatched junction bases: 8. The CDR3 contains 14 residues. Here the CDR3 reads CSGSGTGQYNEQFF. For the CDR3, the DNA is TGCAGCGGATCCGGGACAGGGCAGTACAATGAGCAGTTCTTC.

This chain links TRBV25-1 with TRBJ2-2; D may be TRBD2 (5 bases). Germline-derived CDR1 and CDR2 are MGHDK and SYGVNS. There are 16 residues in the CDR3. V lost 1 base and J lost 0, with 9 bases in between. The CDR3 DNA reads TGTGCCAGCAGTGAATGGGTCGGGGCGAACACCGGGGAGCTGTTTTTT. It yields the protein CASSEWVGANTGELFF.

The chain recombines TRBV5-4 with TRBJ2-3; 12 bases line up with TRBD2. Germline assignment: CDR1 SGHNT and CDR2 YYREEE (reference sequence). This CDR3 has 15 residues. Trimming took 5 bases from V and 7 from J; bases not matched to a gene: 8. CDR3 coding DNA: TGTGCCAGCAGTCCACTAGCGGGGGGTTCCCATACGCAGTATTTT. The encoded protein is CASSPLAGGSHTQYF.